Listed below are T cell receptor beta chains from one sample, sequenced in a study of OX40 agonist ivuxolimab in advanced cancers. Sequencing was performed with immunoSEQ multiplex PCR; in TCRdb, only in-frame clones are kept and a portion is missing. Of fewer than 90,000 clones in the sample, around nine tenths are singletons; the top ten hold under 0.85%. The sequenced sample was CD4+ or CD8+ T cells sorted from blood, obtained in a trial of the OX40 agonist ivuxolimab. The receptors were sampled from an adult with an advanced solid tumor such as melanoma, head and neck, liver or kidney cancer. Both conserved end residues are part of each CDR3. The order of the fields is V gene, J gene, D gene, clone size, CDR3 protein, CDR3 DNA. D genes are given only for firm matches. Some rows mark clone size as missing; the rest say once, few, many or name a class of expanded clone.

TRBV30	TRBJ1-5	NA	NA	CAWSVHSGAPSQPQHF	TGTGCCTGGAGTGTACACTCAGGGGCCCCCAGTCAGCCCCAGCATTTT
TRBV19	TRBJ1-5	NA	NA	CASSPSTADQPQHF	TGTGCCAGTAGTCCCTCGACAGCCGATCAGCCCCAGCATTTT
TRBV7-8	TRBJ1-5	NA	NA	CASSLVSSGIGNQPQHF	TGTGCCAGCAGCTTAGTAAGTTCCGGGATTGGCAATCAGCCCCAGCATTTT
TRBV5-1	TRBJ2-3	TRBD1	NA	CASSLAPLGRGSTDTQYF	TGCGCCAGCAGCTTGGCCCCTCTGGGCAGGGGGTCCACAGATACGCAGTATTTT
TRBV10-3	TRBJ2-5	NA	NA	CAIKTRETQYF	TGTGCCATCAAGACTAGGGAGACCCAGTACTTC
TRBV14	TRBJ2-1	NA	few	CASSPYGFRVYNEQFF	TGTGCCAGCAGCCCCTATGGTTTTAGGGTTTACAATGAGCAGTTCTTC
TRBV6-1	TRBJ1-2	NA	NA	CASSEARGYDGYTF	TGTGCCAGCAGTGAAGCGAGGGGGTACGATGGCTACACCTTC
TRBV29-1	TRBJ1-1	NA	NA	CSVEYGGSPEAFF	TGCAGCGTTGAATATGGTGGCAGCCCGGAGGCTTTCTTT
TRBV5-1	TRBJ2-1	NA	NA	CASSFGSSLDPSQFF	TGCGCCAGCAGCTTCGGTTCTAGCTTGGACCCCTCGCAGTTCTTC
TRBV7-2	TRBJ1-1	NA	NA	CASSLAWGGGGTEAFF	TGTGCCAGCAGCTTAGCTTGGGGGGGAGGTGGCACTGAAGCTTTCTTT
TRBV7-7	TRBJ2-1	TRBD1	NA	CASSLEIGTGRNEQFF	TGTGCCAGCAGCTTAGAGATCGGGACAGGGAGAAATGAGCAGTTCTTC
TRBV6-5	TRBJ2-4	NA	NA	CASRLSFAAKNIQYF	TGTGCCAGCAGGCTCTCCTTCGCGGCCAAAAACATTCAGTACTTC
TRBV4-1	TRBJ1-2	NA	NA	CASSQGGSLTYGYTF	TGCGCCAGCAGCCAAGGCGGCAGTTTGACATATGGCTACACCTTC
TRBV4-3	TRBJ2-1	TRBD1	few	CASSQAIGTGGLDEQFF	TGCGCCAGCAGCCAAGCTATCGGGACAGGTGGGTTGGATGAGCAGTTCTTC
TRBV6-5	TRBJ1-2	TRBD1	NA	CASRRDRAENYGYTF	TGTGCCAGCAGGCGCGACAGGGCGGAAAACTATGGCTACACCTTC
TRBV19	TRBJ1-2	TRBD1	NA	CASSRQGYGYTF	TGTGCCAGTAGCCGACAGGGGTATGGCTACACCTTC
TRBV6-1	TRBJ2-7	TRBD1	NA	CASSESAGTGIYEQYF	TGTGCCAGCAGTGAATCCGCCGGGACAGGGATCTACGAGCAGTACTTC
TRBV15	TRBJ2-7	TRBD1	NA	CATSRDRTGGLHEQYF	TGTGCCACCAGCAGAGACCGGACAGGGGGCCTCCACGAGCAGTACTTC
TRBV4-2	TRBJ1-1	NA	NA	CASSQAGVTEAFF	TGTGCCAGCAGCCAAGCAGGGGTGACTGAAGCTTTCTTT
TRBV6-6	TRBJ1-1	NA	NA	CASSAHRARAFF	TGTGCCAGCAGTGCTCATAGGGCACGAGCTTTCTTT
TRBV5-1	TRBJ1-3	NA	NA	CASSLGGLNSGNTIYF	TGCGCCAGCAGCTTGGGGGGTCTGAATTCTGGAAACACCATATATTTT
TRBV30	TRBJ1-4	NA	NA	CAWSARTRSTNEKLFF	TGTGCCTGGAGTGCCAGGACTCGCTCAACTAATGAAAAACTGTTTTTT
TRBV9	TRBJ2-3	TRBD2	NA	CASSVGGGFTDTQYF	TGTGCCAGCAGCGTTGGCGGGGGGTTCACAGATACGCAGTATTTT
TRBV28	TRBJ2-7	NA	NA	CASTQYGSVYEQYF	TGTGCCAGCACCCAGTACGGGAGTGTCTACGAGCAGTACTTC
TRBV29-1	TRBJ2-2	TRBD1	NA	CSVFQGARGELFF	TGCAGCGTCTTCCAGGGGGCAAGGGGGGAGCTGTTTTTT
TRBV7-2	TRBJ2-3	NA	NA	CASSLGFLGTDTQYF	TGTGCCAGCAGCTTAGGGTTCCTAGGCACAGATACGCAGTATTTT
TRBV7-7	TRBJ2-3	TRBD2	few	CASSPLAGGFTDTQYF	TGTGCTAGCAGCCCACTAGCGGGGGGGTTCACAGATACGCAGTATTTT
TRBV6-1	TRBJ1-3	TRBD1	once	CASSATGQGGNTIYF	TGTGCCAGCAGTGCAACGGGACAGGGTGGAAACACCATATATTTT
TRBV7-9	TRBJ2-3	TRBD1	NA	CASSFETGAVDTQYF	TGTGCCAGCAGCTTTGAGACAGGGGCGGTCGATACGCAGTATTTT
TRBV19	TRBJ1-2	NA	NA	CASAPGRRQYGYTF	TGTGCCAGTGCACCGGGACGGAGACAATATGGCTACACCTTC
TRBV5-1	TRBJ2-3	TRBD2	NA	CASSLGYTGGSTDTQYF	TGCGCCAGCAGCTTAGGGTATACGGGAGGAAGCACAGATACGCAGTATTTT
TRBV2	TRBJ1-6	TRBD1	few	CASRSDRGNNSPLHF	TGTGCCAGCAGGTCGGACAGGGGCAATAATTCACCCCTCCACTTT
TRBV27	TRBJ2-1	TRBD2	few	CASSKRLAGSSSSYNEQFF	TGTGCCAGCAGTAAGAGACTAGCGGGATCCTCGAGCTCCTACAATGAGCAGTTCTTC
TRBV6-5	TRBJ1-4	NA	NA	CASTGTRGNEKLFF	TGTGCCAGCACTGGGACCCGAGGGAATGAAAAACTGTTTTTT
TRBV5-4	TRBJ1-2	NA	NA	CASSSSGTAYGYTF	TGTGCCAGCAGCTCCTCCGGGACGGCCTATGGCTACACCTTC
TRBV7-9	TRBJ1-6	TRBD1	NA	CASRPTGHDSPLHF	TGTGCCAGCAGACCGACAGGGCACGATTCACCCCTCCACTTT
TRBV2	TRBJ2-1	NA	NA	CASSDPRKQFF	TGTGCCAGCAGTGATCCGCGGAAGCAGTTCTTC
TRBV7-2	TRBJ2-7	TRBD2	once	CASSLNLAGAREQYF	TGTGCCAGCAGCTTAAACTTAGCGGGAGCGCGGGAGCAGTACTTC
TRBV6-1	TRBJ2-1	NA	NA	CASSESSVYNEQFF	TGTGCCAGCAGCGAGTCTAGCGTCTACAATGAGCAGTTCTTC
TRBV18	TRBJ1-5	TRBD1	NA	CASSPTTGKPPQHF	TGTGCCAGCTCACCAACGACAGGGAAACCGCCCCAGCATTTT
TRBV4-2	TRBJ1-1	NA	NA	CASSHSISRPTSEAFF	TGTGCCAGCAGCCACTCTATAAGTCGCCCTACCTCTGAAGCTTTCTTT
TRBV6-6	TRBJ2-7	NA	NA	CASSLQSYEQYF	TGTGCCAGCTCGCTCCAGTCCTACGAGCAGTACTTC
TRBV27	TRBJ1-5	NA	NA	CASSLGRDTNQPQHF	TGTGCCAGCAGTTTGGGCCGGGACACCAATCAGCCCCAGCATTTT
TRBV5-1	TRBJ2-5	TRBD1	NA	CASSRQGDETQYF	TGCGCCAGCAGCCGACAGGGTGATGAGACCCAGTACTTC
TRBV28	TRBJ2-1	TRBD2	NA	CASSFLGTTGGNEQFF	TGTGCCAGCAGTTTCCTGGGGACTACGGGGGGCAATGAGCAGTTCTTC
TRBV18	TRBJ2-2	TRBD2	NA	CASSPPSSLAGGLVGELFF	TGTGCCAGCTCACCACCGAGTTCTCTAGCGGGGGGCCTCGTCGGGGAGCTGTTTTTT
TRBV6-1	TRBJ2-3	TRBD2	NA	CASRGGRARDTQYF	TGTGCCAGCAGAGGCGGGAGGGCTAGAGATACGCAGTATTTT
TRBV7-9	TRBJ1-2	TRBD1	few	CASSLGRTGGDYGYTF	TGTGCCAGCAGCTTAGGCCGGACAGGGGGCGACTATGGCTACACCTTC
TRBV28	TRBJ2-7	NA	NA	CASSLLETEQYF	TGTGCCAGCAGTTTACTAGAAACCGAGCAGTACTTC